This T cell receptor beta chain was captured by sequencing in a study of technical replicates of blood from several donors. Data came from immunoSEQ multiplex PCR; TCRdb stores just in-frame clones and leaves some out. Among 55,000 to 75,000 clones listed, about 89% were seen once. CDR3 length: 16 amino acids. Germline CDR1 and CDR2: MGHRA and YSYEKL. Germline trimming cut 0 bases from V and 4 bases from J; bases unmatched to any gene: 5. The TCR sequence derives from a human donor in good health. Some clones in this sample may be carry-over from other donors' samples. Source material: PBMCs. This sequence joins TRBV4-1 and TRBJ2-7; 11 nucleotides align to TRBD2. The CDR3 sequence is CASSQEGGTSGYEQYF. CDR3 nucleotide sequence: TGCGCCAGCAGCCAAGAAGGAGGGACTAGCGGTTACGAGCAGTACTTC.